This T cell receptor (beta chain) was observed in a study of T cells in Graves' hyperthyroidism and ophthalmopathy (dated by TCRdb to about 2019). For the study in its entirety: To identify distinguishing TCR V-J signatures, a discovery cohort of some 99 patients was used, comprising 43 with Graves' ophthalmopathy and roughly 60 with stable Graves' hyperthyroidism. An independent validation cohort of around 19 hyperthyroidism patients and approximately 15 patients who later progressed to ophthalmopathy tested prospective prediction of ophthalmopathy. The roughly 91 discovery patients were randomly divided into training and test sets at a 7:3 ratio. In about six Graves' hyperthyroidism patients, the study also compared T-cell repertoires from thyroid tissue with T-cell repertoires from blood. Once sampling was done, hyperthyroidism patients were given methimazole at a starting dose of 30 mg daily, whereas ophthalmopathy patients were given high-dose intravenous methylprednisolone. According to the paper, TCR Vbeta CDR3 sequencing was carried out on over 130 peripheral blood samples, which came from approximately 41 ophthalmopathy, under 85 hyperthyroidism and roughly 17 progressor patients. Overall study results and their limits: Sample size was not statistically predetermined, and investigators were not blinded to group allocation. In cross-validation, a model built on a 13 V-J signature told ophthalmopathy apart from stable hyperthyroidism with 87.88% sensitivity and roughly 81% specificity, and in testing the same model reached 80%/75%. During validation, the model predicted progression to ophthalmopathy a median of approximately 6.5 months ahead of onset, with around 65% sensitivity and about 75% specificity. Most expanded thyroid clonotypes (frequency above 0.001) were also detected in blood, a finding suggesting that blood repertoires may reflect thyroid immune responses.

CDR1 and CDR2, per the germline V gene, are SGHTA and FQGNSA. V is cut by 3 bases and J by 5 bases, and the space between the germline ends is 13 bases. Spanning cysteine to phenylalanine, the CDR3 consists of 14 amino acids. Just CDR3 DNA is preserved here, 42 bases in frame from base 1. The study excluded patients with uncontrolled infections, other autoimmune diseases, pregnancy or lactation. Diagnoses were established on the basis of clinical symptoms, serum thyroxine and TRAb, thyroid ultrasound, and orbital computed tomography. Total RNA was extracted using Trizol reagent, and RNA quality was assessed on an Agilent 2100 Bioanalyzer. The TCR beta CDR3 regions were amplified from RNA transcripts. The first round of RT-PCR for the TCR CDR3 was performed with the HTBI primer set and the Qiagen OneStep RT-PCR kit. A second multiplex PCR round built the libraries, followed by size selection and purification. The libraries were sequenced on an Illumina HiSeq2000 using paired-end 100 bp reads. The source study handled its data this way. SOAPnuke was used to process the raw data, removing reads that contained adapters or uncalled bases, had a mean Phred below 15, or lacked an exact match to the constant primer or identifier. High-quality paired reads were merged with COPE v1.2.5, and unique nucleotide sequences were defined as clonotypes. MiTCR v1.1 was used to align clonotypes to the IMGT TRBV, TRBD and TRBJ reference segments. Only V-J combinations with frequency above 0.0001, covering 99% to 99.2% of repertoires, were analysed. The TCS score was defined as the ratio of F50 (clonal expansion) to E x V (chaos), calculated using BLOSUM62-based TCRdist between CDR3 peptides within each V-J. Welch's t-statistics and random forest reduced roughly 530 V-J features to about 13, which were used in a naive Bayes classifier (R e1071). The Morisita-Horn index was used to measure how similar the thyroid and blood repertoires were. The public reads were reprocessed in TCRdb via fastp at Q25 and MiXCR, keeping in-frame beta chains. Every CDR3 protein is listed once, alongside the most common genes and DNA of its rows. For this entry, the V and J calls and clone size follow TCRdb and not the study's own pipeline. The sample table shows about 510,000 distinct CDR3 sequences, and 40% to 50% are seen once. Together, the top ten hold about two fifths of the sample.

This clonotype has a count of ten or more. Its recognized antigen is unknown. Base qualities are not at hand, and no much larger clone is one base apart. The clonotype was recovered from an adult woman with Graves' disease, either hyperthyroidism or ophthalmopathy (not recorded which). The sequence is built from TRBV7-2 and TRBJ1-1, with the identity of the D gene unclear. Sequencing input: peripheral blood or thyroid tissue (not recorded which). The DNA sequence follows: TGTGCCAGCAGCTTCTCAGGAATTAAAACTGAAGCTTTCTTT. This yields the protein CASSFSGIKTEAFF.